Each of the 20 T cell receptor beta chains below was sequenced from the same sample in a study of T-cell reconstitution after alpha-beta-depleted transplantation in children. Molecular barcoding with unique molecular identifiers was used for the TCRbeta library. TCRdb passed the PCR reads through MiXCR, listing each CDR3 protein once. Among 450,000 to 600,000 distinct CDR3 sequences, roughly a tenth were seen once, and the ten largest hold around 2%. Sequences were derived from PBMCs, sampled before TCRalphabeta/CD19-depleted stem cell transplant. The receptors were gathered from a child aged 2 to 10 with inherited bone marrow failure, due to receive a stem cell transplant.

Turning to this clonotype: A much bigger clone sits one base away, suggesting this may be a read error. V and J are TRBV7-1 and TRBJ2-1, with 15 bases aligning to TRBD2. TRBV7-1 is flagged as an ORF with uncertain function. The CDR3 extends over 23 amino acids. The CDR3 nucleotides are TGTGCCAGCAGCTCCCGGGGAGGCGGACTAGCGGGAGGGTCCCCCTACCTCTACAATGAGGAGTTCTTC. Amino acid sequence: CASSSRGGGLAGGSPYLYNEEFF.

In this sample, this clonotype turned up a few times. The chain carries TRBV12-3 or TRBV12-4 and TRBJ1-6; no clear D gene. The CDR3 totals 15 residues. The V and J ends lost 3 bases and 0 bases respectively, with 6 bases between them. The CDR3: CASSLQSSYNSPLHF. Written as DNA, the CDR3 is TGTGCCAGCAGTTTGCAGAGCTCCTATAATTCACCCCTCCACTTT.

As regards this clonotype: This could be a read error, since a much larger clone is one nucleotide away. The rearrangement joins TRBV20-1 to TRBJ2-1; maybe TRBD2 (6 bases). Germline V lookup: CDR1 DFQATT, CDR2 SNEGSKA (reference sequence). This CDR3 comprises 18 residues. With 0 bases removed from V and 9 bases from J, the gap between germline ends came to 27 bases. The CDR3 region has the DNA TGCAGTGCTAGAGATCCCACTCTGGGGGAGGCGCAAAGTACTGAGCAGTTCTTC. Protein: CSARDPTLGEAQSTEQFF.

This clonotype has a count of ten or more. This sequence joins TRBV21-1 and TRBJ2-5; TRBD1 reflects the table's D call only, with no check against the DNA. TRBV21-1 is designated a pseudogene. The CDR3 extends over 13 amino acids. The CDR3 DNA follows: TGTGCCAGCAGCAAAGACAGGGGAGAGACCCAGTACTTC. The encoded protein is CASSKDRGETQYF.

This clonotype appeared a single time. A much larger clone sits a single nucleotide away, making a read error possible. This chain links TRBV27 with TRBJ2-2, with D unresolved. Germline V gives CDR1 MNHEY, CDR2 SMNVEV (reference sequence). Between the trimmed V and J ends, which lost 3 bases and 6 bases, there was a span of 8 bases. The CDR3 covers 13 residues. The chain's CDR3 is CASSLPIAGELFF. The CDR3 DNA reads TGTGCCAGCAGTTTGCCGATCGCCGGGGAGCTGTTTTTT.

In this sample, this clonotype turned up many times. This rearrangement joins TRBV19 to TRBJ2-1; TRBD1 might be the D (5 bases). The CDR3 is 19 amino acids. The germline V gene has CDR1 LNHDA and CDR2 SQIVND (reference sequence). The V end lost 7 bases, the J end lost 0 bases, and 25 bases lay between the germline ends. CDR3 bases: TGTGCCAGTACCCTCACTGCCTCAGGGATAAGGGTCTCCTACAATGAGCAGTTCTTC. Its protein is CASTLTASGIRVSYNEQFF.

This clonotype was picked up many times. The chain has TRBV28 and TRBJ2-7; D gene ambiguous. Germline loops: CDR1 MDHEN, CDR2 SYDVKM. The V end was cut by 7 bases, the J end by 0 bases, with 10 bases between. The length of the CDR3 is 13 residues. In DNA, the CDR3 is TGTGCCAGCACGCCCGTGAGCTCCTACGAGCAGTACTTC. Its translation: CASTPVSSYEQYF.

The rearrangement uses TRBV25-1 and TRBJ2-1; the D gene is possibly TRBD2 (5 bases). Trimming took 4 bases from V and 7 from J, leaving 29 bases between them. The germline V gene encodes CDR1 MGHDK and CDR2 SYGVNS. This CDR3 contains 19 residues. The CDR3 region has the DNA TGTGCCAGCAGTGGACACGGGATGCCGAGTGAAGGGTTTTGGAATGAGCAGTTCTTC. Translation gives CASSGHGMPSEGFWNEQFF.

This clonotype was observed at least ten times. The chain joins TRBV5-1 to TRBJ2-1, with 9 bases that match TRBD2. Germline V lookup: CDR1 SGHRS, CDR2 YFSETQ. Trimming took 3 bases from V and 3 from J; bases not matched to a gene: 1. This CDR3 has 14 amino acids. The chain's CDR3 is CASSSSGVYNEQFF. The CDR3 nucleotides read TGCGCCAGCAGCTCTAGCGGGGTCTACAATGAGCAGTTCTTC.

This clonotype was seen ten or more times. The V gene is TRBV10-3, the J gene TRBJ2-3; possibly TRBD2 for D (6 bases). The CDR3 extends over 14 amino acids. V lost 10 bases to trimming and J lost 2 bases, with 16 bases between them. From germline, CDR1 is ENHRY and CDR2 SYGVKD. The CDR3 sequence is CATSRREDTDTQYF. The CDR3 nucleotides are TGTGCCACAAGCCGGAGGGAAGACACAGATACGCAGTATTTT.

This clonotype was seen many times. The chain combines TRBV20-1 with TRBJ2-7, with TRBD2 matching 7 bases. The trim removed 0 bases at V and 2 bases at J, leaving 7 bases unmatched. From germline, CDR1 is DFQATT and CDR2 SNEGSKA (reference sequence). This CDR3 has 15 residues. CDR3 nucleotide sequence: TGCAGTGCTAGAGATCGGAGGCTAGCGGCCTACGAGCAGTACTTC. Residues: CSARDRRLAAYEQYF.

The sample holds many counts of this clonotype. The chain uses TRBV14 and TRBJ1-4, with D hard to call. Germline CDR1 SGHDN, CDR2 FVKESK. The CDR3 consists of 17 residues. V was shortened by 1 base and J by 0 bases, with 12 bases between the two germline ends. CDR3 DNA sequence: TGTGCCAGCAGCCAAGTATTCGGGATGGCAACTAATGAAAAACTGTTTTTT. Translated, it gives CASSQVFGMATNEKLFF.

This clonotype showed up many times. V and J are TRBV20-1 and TRBJ2-1; no definite D call. Looked up from germline, CDR1 is DFQATT and CDR2 is SNEGSKA (reference sequence). V was clipped by 6 bases and J by 9 bases, with 30 bases between them. The CDR3 contains 17 residues. The CDR3 region has the DNA TGCAGTGCGCGTAGATTACAAACCCGGAAAAATCTGGGTGAGCAGTTCTTC. Translated, it gives CSARRLQTRKNLGEQFF.

This clonotype has at least ten counts. The genes are TRBV7-2 and TRBJ2-7; TRBD2 matches 15 bases. CDR3 length equals 16 residues. Germline V gene lookup returns CDR1 SGHTA and CDR2 FQGNSA. V lost 3 bases, J lost 3 bases, and 3 bases stayed unmatched. In DNA, the CDR3 is TGTGCCAGCAGCTTGGGACTAGCGGGAGGATTCTACGAGCAGTACTTC. Translated, it gives CASSLGLAGGFYEQYF.

The chain recombines TRBV9 with TRBJ2-1; no clear D. Germline CDR1 and CDR2: SGDLS and YYNGEE. The CDR3 consists of 13 residues. V was trimmed by 6 bases and J by 0 bases, leaving 7 bases between them. The CDR3 DNA reads TGTGCCAGCACCTCGTCCTCCTACAATGAGCAGTTCTTC. Translating gives CASTSSSYNEQFF.

This clonotype was observed at least ten times. The J gene is TRBJ2-3, the V gene TRBV27; D is undetermined. Per germline, CDR1 MNHEY and CDR2 SMNVEV (reference sequence). V was cut by 4 bases and J by 10 bases, with 15 bases left in between. This CDR3 region has 13 residues. CDR3 nucleotides: TGTGCCAGCAGTTATGGTAGCTCCGCCGCGCAGTATTTT. Translated: CASSYGSSAAQYF.

In this sample, this clonotype turned up many times. CDR3 DNA sequence: TGTGCCATCAGTGAGTCGGGGACAGGGCATAGCTACGAGCAGTACTTC. Protein: CAISESGTGHSYEQYF. The genes are TRBV10-3 and TRBJ2-7, with 9 bases that match TRBD1. V lost 0 bases and J lost 3; bases outside the gene matches: 6. CDR3 length: 16 residues. Germline V gene sequence: CDR1 ENHRY, CDR2 SYGVKD.

This clonotype appeared many times. This chain connects TRBV9 to TRBJ2-7; 8 bases map to TRBD2. Germline assignment: CDR1 SGDLS and CDR2 YYNGEE. The CDR3 is made up of 15 amino acids. Germline trimming cut 0 bases from V and 3 bases from J; bases unmatched to any gene: 5. The CDR3 is CASSVGASGRYEQYF. The CDR3, as DNA: TGTGCCAGCAGCGTAGGGGCTAGCGGGCGCTACGAGCAGTACTTC.

In this sample, this clonotype turned up many times. The V and J genes are TRBV5-1 and TRBJ2-3, with D hard to call. CDR1 SGHRS and CDR2 YFSETQ come from the germline V gene. This CDR3 is built from 13 residues. V lost 5 bases and J lost 2, with 9 bases in between. CDR3 nucleotides: TGCGCCAGCAGGACCACTTACACAGATACGCAGTATTTT. The encoded protein is CASRTTYTDTQYF.

The table lists this clonotype with many counts. CDR3 sequence reads: CASSSITLDRGNTGELFF. DNA for the CDR3: TGTGCCAGCAGTTCGATAACTCTCGACAGGGGTAACACCGGGGAGCTGTTTTTT. The V call is TRBV27, the J call TRBJ2-2, with 8 bases that match TRBD1. Germline loops: CDR1 MNHEY, CDR2 SMNVEV (reference sequence). The CDR3 totals 18 residues. Unmatched junction bases numbered 12, after V lost 4 bases and J lost 2 bases.